This passage covers 7 T cell receptor beta chains from one sample sequenced in a study of T cell changes during pregnancy in multiple sclerosis. The method was immunoSEQ multiplex PCR; TCRdb's version includes in-frame clones alone and lacks a portion of them. Seen here are around 44,000 clones, over 80% observed once, and the top ten hold 1.3%. Material: peripheral blood. Receptors were obtained from a female donor with multiple sclerosis, enrolled in a pregnancy study.

The chain has TRBV7-8 and TRBJ2-3; a weak D match, TRBD2 (5 bases). The germline CDR1 and CDR2 sequences are SGHVS and FQNEAQ. Deletions cut 1 base from V and 2 bases from J, with 13 bases between. The CDR3 consists of 16 residues. The CDR3 nucleotides read TGTGCCAGCAGCTTAGACGCCAGCGGTCACACAGATACGCAGTATTTT. This sequence encodes CASSLDASGHTDTQYF.

Only one count was recorded for this clone. This chain links TRBV2 with TRBJ2-1, with 12 bases lining up with TRBD2. The CDR3 loop spans 14 amino acids. Trimming removed 4 bases from V and 8 bases from J; junction bases left unmatched: 3. CDR1 and CDR2 from the germline V gene are SNHLY and FYNNEI. CDR3 amino acids: CASSGLAGVDEQFF. As DNA, the CDR3 is TGTGCCAGCAGTGGACTAGCGGGAGTCGATGAGCAGTTCTTC.

The chain couples TRBV9 to TRBJ1-1; D may be TRBD1 (5 bases). The CDR3 has 13 residues. Trimming took off 3 bases at V and 2 bases at J, with 8 bases between the two ends. The germline CDR1 and CDR2 sequences are SGDLS and YYNGEE. The CDR3, as DNA: TGTGCCAGCAGCGGCGGGGGTAACACTGAAGCTTTCTTT. Translating gives CASSGGGNTEAFF.

This clone was counted once. J is TRBJ1-1 and V is TRBV18; TRBD1 aligns across 8 bases. The CDR3 is 16 amino acids. V lost 2 bases and J lost 4; bases outside the gene matches: 9. Looked up from germline, CDR1 is KGHSH and CDR2 is LQKENI. DNA for the CDR3: TGTGCCAGCTCACCAGGGGCGGAACAGGGGGTCACTGAAGCTTTCTTT. Translation gives CASSPGAEQGVTEAFF.

V gene TRBV30 combines with J gene TRBJ2-1; 8 bases map to TRBD2. The J segment lost 6 bases and the V segment lost 0 bases, leaving 10 bases of the junction unmatched. Germline V gene sequence: CDR1 GTSNPN, CDR2 SVGIG (reference sequence). The CDR3 covers 16 residues. The CDR3 DNA reads TGTGCCTGGAGTGTGCCCGGACTAGCTTCATTCAATGAGCAGTTCTTC. It encodes CAWSVPGLASFNEQFF.

The CDR3, as DNA: TGTGCCAGCTCACCAACCGCAAGGGGGGAGGAAGCTTTCTTT. It specifies CASSPTARGEEAFF. This chain joins TRBV18 and TRBJ1-1; D might be TRBD1 (6 bases). From germline, CDR1 is KGHSH and CDR2 LQKENI. V lost 2 bases and J lost 8, with 15 bases in between. CDR3 length equals 14 residues.

The rearrangement uses TRBV4-1 and TRBJ2-7; the D gene could be TRBD1 or TRBD2 (5 bases each). The V gene lost 0 bases and the J gene lost 3 bases, with 12 bases spanning the gap. In germline, CDR1 is MGHRA, CDR2 YSYEKL. The CDR3 totals 15 residues. The CDR3 coding sequence is TGCGCCAGCAGCCAAGATCTCGGGGACCTCTACGAGCAGTACTTC. This sequence encodes CASSQDLGDLYEQYF.